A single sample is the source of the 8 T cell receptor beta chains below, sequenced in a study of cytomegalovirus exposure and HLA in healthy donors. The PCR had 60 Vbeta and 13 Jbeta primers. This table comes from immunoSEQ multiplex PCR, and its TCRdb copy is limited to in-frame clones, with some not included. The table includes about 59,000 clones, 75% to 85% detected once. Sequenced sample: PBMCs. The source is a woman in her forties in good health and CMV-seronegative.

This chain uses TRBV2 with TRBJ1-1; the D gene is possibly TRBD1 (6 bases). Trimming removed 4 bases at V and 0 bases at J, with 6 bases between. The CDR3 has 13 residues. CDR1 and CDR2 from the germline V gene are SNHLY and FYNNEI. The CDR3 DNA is TGTGCCAGCAGTGGACAGGTGAACACTGAAGCTTTCTTT. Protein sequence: CASSGQVNTEAFF.

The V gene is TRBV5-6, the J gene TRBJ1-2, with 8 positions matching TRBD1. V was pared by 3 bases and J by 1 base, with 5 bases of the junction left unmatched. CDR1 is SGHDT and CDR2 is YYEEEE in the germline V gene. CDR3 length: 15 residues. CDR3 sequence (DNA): TGTGCCAGCAGCTCGGCAGGGGGCTTTAACTATGGCTACACCTTC. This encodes CASSSAGGFNYGYTF.

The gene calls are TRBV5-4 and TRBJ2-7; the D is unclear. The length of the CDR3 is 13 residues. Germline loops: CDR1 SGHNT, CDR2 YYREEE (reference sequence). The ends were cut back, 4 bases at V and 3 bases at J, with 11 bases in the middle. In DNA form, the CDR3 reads TGTGCCAGCAGCGCAGAACCCCTCTACGAGCAGTACTTC. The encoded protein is CASSAEPLYEQYF.

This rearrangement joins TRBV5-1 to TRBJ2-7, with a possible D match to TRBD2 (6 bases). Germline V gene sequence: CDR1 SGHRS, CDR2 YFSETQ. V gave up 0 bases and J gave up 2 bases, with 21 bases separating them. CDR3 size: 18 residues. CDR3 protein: CASSLETSIITFTYEQYF. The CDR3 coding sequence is TGCGCCAGCAGCTTGGAGACTAGTATTATTACCTTTACCTACGAGCAGTACTTC. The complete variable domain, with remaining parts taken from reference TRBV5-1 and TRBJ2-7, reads KAGVTQTPRYLIKTRGQQVTLSCSPISGHRSVSWYQQTPGQGLQFLFEYFSETQRNKGNFPGRFSGRQFSNSRSEMNVSTLELGDSALYLCASSLETSIITFTYEQYFGPGTRLTVT.

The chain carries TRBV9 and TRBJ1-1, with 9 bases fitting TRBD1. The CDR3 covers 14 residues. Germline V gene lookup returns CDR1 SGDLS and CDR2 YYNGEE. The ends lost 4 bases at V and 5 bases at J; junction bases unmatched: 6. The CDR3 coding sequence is TGTGCCAGCAGCACCCAAGACAGGGGGACTGAAGCTTTCTTT. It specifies CASSTQDRGTEAFF.

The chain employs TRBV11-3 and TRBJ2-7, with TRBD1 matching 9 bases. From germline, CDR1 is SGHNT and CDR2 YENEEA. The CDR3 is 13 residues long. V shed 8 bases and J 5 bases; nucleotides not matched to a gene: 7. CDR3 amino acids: CASPRDRVHEQYF. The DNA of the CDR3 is TGTGCCAGCCCCCGGGACAGGGTGCACGAGCAGTACTTC.

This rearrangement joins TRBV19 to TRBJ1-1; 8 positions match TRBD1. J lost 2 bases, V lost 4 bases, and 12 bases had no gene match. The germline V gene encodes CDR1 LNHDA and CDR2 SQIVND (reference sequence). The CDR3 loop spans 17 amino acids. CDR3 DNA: TGTGCCAGTAGTACCGAAAAAAGGGACAGGACAAACACTGAAGCTTTCTTT. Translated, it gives CASSTEKRDRTNTEAFF.

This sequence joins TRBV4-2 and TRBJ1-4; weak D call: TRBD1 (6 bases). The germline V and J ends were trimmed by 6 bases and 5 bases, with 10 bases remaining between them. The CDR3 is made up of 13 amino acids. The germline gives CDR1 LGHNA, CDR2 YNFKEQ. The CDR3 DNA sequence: TGTGCCAGCAGGGGGGCGAACAATGAAAAACTGTTTTTT. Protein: CASRGANNEKLFF.